The text below deals with one TCR beta chain. It has no known antigen specificity. Base-call qualities are not available, and no considerably larger clone is one nucleotide away. Collaborating institutions collected whole blood in K2EDTA tubes following their own protocols. Collaborator samples were shipped for TCRbeta analysis as frozen whole blood, isolated PBMCs, or DNA extracted from either sample type. The source of the sample is a study of blood T cell repertoires in COVID-19 (dated by TCRdb to the early 2020s). For the wider study: The collaborator samples originated in the United States, Italy and Spain and spanned the acute and convalescent phases of COVID-19. The prospective study material was composed of cDNA or gDNA derived from T cells, B-cell-depleted T cells, or PBMCs. Subjects who had been exposed to COVID-19, were actively infected with it, or had recovered from it provided the deeply sampled blood TCRbeta repertoires that made up the dataset. A freely available public database, intended as a resource for researchers studying the immune response to SARS-CoV-2, is where the repertoires were released. The samples were drawn from two sources: the first 160 participants of the ongoing ImmuneRACE study, and 1,000 to 1,500 subjects contributed by 6 global collaborators. The sample metadata nearly always contained a de-identified subject ID, COVID-19 status, age in years and sex. Where available, HLA class I and class II types were taken from metadata supplied by the sample provider and were not determined by assay-based typing.

The CDR3, cysteine through phenylalanine, is 16 amino acids long. The retained sequence is limited to the CDR3, 48 bases, with the frame set at the first base. The germline V gene sets CDR1 to SGHAT and CDR2 to FQNNGV. After removal of 2 bases from V and 6 bases from J, the junction retains 12 bases not matched to a gene. Findings and caveats that apply to the study as a whole: Clinical and demographic metadata were provided uncurated, with the amount varying by source and participant.

The immunoSEQ Assay, a bias-controlled multiplex PCR, was used to amplify TCRbeta CDR3 regions from genomic DNA. The published analysis was carried out like this. The number of nucleated cells in each sample was estimated by amplification of reference gene primers within the assay. To quantify the absolute abundance of each unique TCRbeta CDR3 rearrangement, sequence reads were collapsed and filtered. For each sample, productive Simpson clonality was calculated by taking the square root of Simpson's diversity index across productive rearrangements. Held by TCRdb, this immuneACCESS table contains in-frame sequences only and omits some clones. Under half of the omission traces to an unresolved V gene where checked; the cause of the rest is unknown. Clone size and V and J calls were adopted from that table, with D and trimming inferred from the DNA. A total of hundreds of thousands of clones appear in this sample, approximately 85% of them only once. The biggest ten clones account for around 0.7% of the sample.

The TCR was taken from a human donor in a cohort sampled during active COVID-19. Recombination joined TRBV11-2 with TRBJ1-2, and 7 junctional nucleotides match TRBD1. The sample was peripheral blood. The nucleotide sequence is TGTGCCAGCAGCTTATCCGGGACAGTGGTGGCCCATGGCTACACCTTC. It is translated as CASSLSGTVVAHGYTF.